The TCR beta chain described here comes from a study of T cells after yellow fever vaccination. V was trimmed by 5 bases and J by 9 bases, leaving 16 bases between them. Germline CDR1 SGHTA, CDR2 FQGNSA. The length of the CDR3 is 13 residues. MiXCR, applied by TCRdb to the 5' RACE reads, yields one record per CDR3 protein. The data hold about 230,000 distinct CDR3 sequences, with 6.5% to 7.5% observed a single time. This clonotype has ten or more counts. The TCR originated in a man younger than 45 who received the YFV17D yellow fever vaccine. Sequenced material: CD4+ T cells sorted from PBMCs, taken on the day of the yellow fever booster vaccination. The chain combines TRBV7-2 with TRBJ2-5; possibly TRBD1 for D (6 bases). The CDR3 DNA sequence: TGTGCCAGCAGCATCACAGGGTCGTCCGCCCAGTACTTC. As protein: CASSITGSSAQYF. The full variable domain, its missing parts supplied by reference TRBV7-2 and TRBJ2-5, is GAGVSQSPSNKVTEKGKDVELRCDPISGHTALYWYRQSLGQGLEFLIYFQGNSAPDKSGLPSDRFSAERTGGSVSTLTIQRTQQEDSAVYLCASSITGSSAQYFGPGTRLLVL.